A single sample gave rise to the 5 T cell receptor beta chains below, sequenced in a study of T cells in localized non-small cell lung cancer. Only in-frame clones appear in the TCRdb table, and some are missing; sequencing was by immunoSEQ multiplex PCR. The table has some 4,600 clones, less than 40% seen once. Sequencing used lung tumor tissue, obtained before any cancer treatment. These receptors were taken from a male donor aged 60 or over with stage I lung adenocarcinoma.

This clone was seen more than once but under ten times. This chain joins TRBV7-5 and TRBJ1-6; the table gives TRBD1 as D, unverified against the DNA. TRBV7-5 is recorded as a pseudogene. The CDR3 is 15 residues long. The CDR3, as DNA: TGTGCCAGCAGCTTGGGGCTAGGGGGAAATTCACCCCTCCACTTT. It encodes CASSLGLGGNSPLHF.

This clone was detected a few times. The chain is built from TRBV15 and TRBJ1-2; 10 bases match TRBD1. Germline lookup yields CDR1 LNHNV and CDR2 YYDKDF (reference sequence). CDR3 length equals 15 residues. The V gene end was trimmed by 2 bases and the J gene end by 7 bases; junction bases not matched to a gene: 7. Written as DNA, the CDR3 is TGTGCCACCAGCAGACCTGGGACAGGGGTAGGTGGCTACACCTTC. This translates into CATSRPGTGVGGYTF.

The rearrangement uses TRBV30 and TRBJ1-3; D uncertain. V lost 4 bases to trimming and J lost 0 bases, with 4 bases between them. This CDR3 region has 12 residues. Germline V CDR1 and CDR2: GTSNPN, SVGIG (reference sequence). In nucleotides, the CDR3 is TGTGCCTGGACAACCTCTGGAAACACCATATATTTT. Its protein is CAWTTSGNTIYF.

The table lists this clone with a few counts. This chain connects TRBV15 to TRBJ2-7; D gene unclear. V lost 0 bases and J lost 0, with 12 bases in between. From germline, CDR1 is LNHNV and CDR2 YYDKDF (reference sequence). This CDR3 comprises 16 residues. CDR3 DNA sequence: TGTGCCACCAGCAGAGATAAAATGAGCAGCTCCTACGAGCAGTACTTC. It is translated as CATSRDKMSSSYEQYF.

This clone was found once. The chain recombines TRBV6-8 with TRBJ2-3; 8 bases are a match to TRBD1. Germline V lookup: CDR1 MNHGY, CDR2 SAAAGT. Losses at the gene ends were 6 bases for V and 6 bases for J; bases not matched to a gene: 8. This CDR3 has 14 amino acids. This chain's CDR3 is CASRFRQGMDTQYF. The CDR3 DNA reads TGTGCCAGCAGATTCAGACAGGGGATGGATACGCAGTATTTT.